What follows are 2 T cell receptor beta chains derived from one specimen sequenced in a study of shared T cell receptors in the human thymus. Using immunoSEQ multiplex PCR, the repertoire was profiled, and TCRdb retains in-frame clones only, with some absent. The sample comprises 700,000 to 750,000 clones, approximately 83% of which are singletons, and about 0.0098% rests with the top ten. This sample was shared with a second study, whose subject was human thymus T cells.

Sequencing used thymocytes. These receptors all stem from a girl under three years old with a congenital heart defect.

The J gene is TRBJ1-2, the V gene TRBV9, with D uncertain. The CDR3 is made up of 16 amino acids. Trimming removed 5 bases from V and 2 bases from J, with 19 bases in between. In germline, CDR1 is SGDLS, CDR2 YYNGEE. The CDR3 loop is CASRPILQDLNYGYTF. The DNA for the CDR3 is TGTGCCAGCAGGCCCATCCTCCAGGATCTAAACTATGGCTACACCTTC.

The genes are TRBV5-1 and TRBJ2-1; 7 bases match TRBD2. Germline CDR1 is SGHRS and CDR2 is YFSETQ. The V and J ends lost 3 bases and 6 bases, in that order; junction bases with no gene match: 12. The length of the CDR3 is 16 residues. CDR3 residues: CASSSTGRGYLNEQFF. The CDR3 bases are TGCGCCAGCAGCTCGACGGGGAGGGGTTACCTCAATGAGCAGTTCTTC.